This T cell receptor (beta chain) was documented in a study of T-cell reconstitution after alpha-beta-depleted transplantation in children. This clonotype appeared many times. No antigen is known for it. Molecular barcoding with unique molecular identifiers was used for the TCRbeta library. TCRdb called the PCR reads again in MiXCR, with one record for every CDR3 protein. The sample records about 230,000 distinct CDR3 sequences, roughly 10% being singletons. General study points: It was surviving recipient T cells and thymic progenitors that gave some patients high TCRbeta diversity at day 60. Newly generated T cells supplied most T-cell counts and diversity one year post-transplant. Roughly two months post-transplant, alpha-beta T cells reportedly originated from several hundred graft clones that had expanded.

CDR3 size: 15 residues. Germline loops: CDR1 LNHNV, CDR2 YYDKDF (reference sequence). The J segment lost 1 base and the V segment lost 5 bases, leaving 5 bases of the junction unmatched. The chain employs TRBV15 and TRBJ1-1, with 9 bases matching TRBD1. Here the sequenced sample was PBMCs, taken before TCRalphabeta/CD19-depleted stem cell transplant. The TCR comes from a child in the first two years of life with acute myeloid leukemia, due to receive a stem cell transplant. CDR3 amino acids: CATSPGQGRNTEAFF. The DNA of the CDR3 is TGTGCCACCAGCCCGGGACAGGGCCGGAACACTGAAGCTTTCTTT.